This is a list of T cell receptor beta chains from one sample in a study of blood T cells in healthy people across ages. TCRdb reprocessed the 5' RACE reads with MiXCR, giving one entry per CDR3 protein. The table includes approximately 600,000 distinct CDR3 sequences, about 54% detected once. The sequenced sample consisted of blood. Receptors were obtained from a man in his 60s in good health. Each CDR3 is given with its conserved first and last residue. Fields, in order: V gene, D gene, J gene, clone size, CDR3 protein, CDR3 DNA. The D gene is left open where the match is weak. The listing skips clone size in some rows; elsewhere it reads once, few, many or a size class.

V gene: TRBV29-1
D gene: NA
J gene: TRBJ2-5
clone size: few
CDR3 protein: CSFLPRGLPQETQYF
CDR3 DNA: TGCAGCTTCCTACCCAGGGGCCTGCCCCAAGAGACCCAGTACTTC

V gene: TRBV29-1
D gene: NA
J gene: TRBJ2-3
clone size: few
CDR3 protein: CSVEPGADTQYF
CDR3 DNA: TGCAGCGTTGAGCCAGGGGCCGATACGCAGTATTTT

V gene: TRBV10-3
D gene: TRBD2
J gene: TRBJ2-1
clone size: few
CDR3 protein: CAISSSGTSSYNEQFF
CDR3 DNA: TGTGCCATCAGTTCTAGCGGGACTAGCTCCTACAATGAGCAGTTCTTC

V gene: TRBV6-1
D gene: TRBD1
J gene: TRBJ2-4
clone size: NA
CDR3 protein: CASSVGDRKNIQYF
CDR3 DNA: TGTGCCAGCAGTGTTGGGGACAGGAAAAACATTCAGTACTTC

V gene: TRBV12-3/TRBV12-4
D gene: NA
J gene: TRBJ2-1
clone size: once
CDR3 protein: CASSSWVPPNEQFF
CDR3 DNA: TGTGCCAGCAGTTCATGGGTGCCCCCCAATGAGCAGTTCTTC

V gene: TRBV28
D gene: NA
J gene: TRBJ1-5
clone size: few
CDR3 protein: CASSGGGSGNQPQHF
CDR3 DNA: TGTGCCAGCTCCGGGGGGGGCAGTGGCAATCAGCCCCAGCATTTT

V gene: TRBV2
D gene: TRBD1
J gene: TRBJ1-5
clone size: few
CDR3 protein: CASSGYLGTVSNQPQHF
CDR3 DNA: TGTGCCAGCAGTGGATACTTGGGGACAGTTAGCAATCAGCCCCAGCATTTT

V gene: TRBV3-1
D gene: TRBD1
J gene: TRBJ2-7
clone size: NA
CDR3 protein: CASSPAGTGDIEQYF
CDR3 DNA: TGTGCCAGCAGCCCTGCCGGGACAGGGGACATCGAGCAGTACTTC

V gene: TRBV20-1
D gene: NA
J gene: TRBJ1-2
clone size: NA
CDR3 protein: CSARKETNYGYTF
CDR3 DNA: TGCAGTGCTAGGAAGGAGACTAACTATGGCTACACCTTC

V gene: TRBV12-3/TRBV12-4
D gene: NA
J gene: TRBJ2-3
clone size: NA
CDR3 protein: CASSSSDGHTQYF
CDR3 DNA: TGTGCCAGCAGTTCCTCAGATGGTCATACGCAGTATTTT

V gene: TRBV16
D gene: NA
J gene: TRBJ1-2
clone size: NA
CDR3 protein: CASSQSQGSYGYTF
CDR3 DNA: TGTGCCAGCAGCCAATCTCAGGGGAGCTATGGCTACACCTTC

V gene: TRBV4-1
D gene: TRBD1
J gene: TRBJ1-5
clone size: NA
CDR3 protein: CASSLGQGLGQPQHF
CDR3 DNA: TGCGCCAGCAGCTTGGGACAGGGATTGGGTCAGCCCCAGCATTTT

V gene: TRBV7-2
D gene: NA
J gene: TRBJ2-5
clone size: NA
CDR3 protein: CASSYKPGETQYF
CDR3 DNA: TGTGCCAGCAGCTACAAACCGGGAGAGACCCAGTACTTC

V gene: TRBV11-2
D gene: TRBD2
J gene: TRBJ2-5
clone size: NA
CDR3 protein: CASSPNGGGETQYF
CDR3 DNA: TGTGCCAGCAGCCCCAACGGGGGGGGAGAGACCCAGTACTTC

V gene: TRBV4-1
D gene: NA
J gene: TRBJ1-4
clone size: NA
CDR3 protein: CASSQVEGRPSGEKLFF
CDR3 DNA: TGCGCCAGCAGCCAAGTTGAGGGCAGACCGTCGGGTGAAAAACTGTTTTTT

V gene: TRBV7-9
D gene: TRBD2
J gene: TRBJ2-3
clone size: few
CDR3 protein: CASSSHRRGLASTDTQYF
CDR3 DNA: TGTGCCAGCAGCTCACACCGACGAGGACTAGCCTCCACAGATACGCAGTATTTT

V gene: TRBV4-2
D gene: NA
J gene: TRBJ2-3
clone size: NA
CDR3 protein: CASSQDPEGGPIDTQYF
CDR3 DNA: TGTGCCAGCAGCCAAGATCCGGAGGGGGGGCCGATAGATACGCAGTATTTT